A selection of T cell receptor beta chains follows, all from one sample in a study of cytomegalovirus exposure and HLA in healthy donors. Sequencing was performed with immunoSEQ multiplex PCR; in TCRdb, only in-frame clones are kept and a portion is missing. In the table there are approximately 150,000 clones, about 75% of which are singletons. The sample was PBMCs. The receptor source for this set is a man in his late teens or twenties in good health and CMV-seropositive. The CDR3 runs from the conserved cysteine through the conserved F or W. A D gene is named only where the DNA matches it firmly. Where a row states a size, it is once, few, many or the class of an expanded clone; other rows omit it.

clone_size: NA; v_call: TRBV19; j_call: TRBJ1-2; cdr3_length: 16; d_call: NA; cdr3_nt: TGTGCCAGTAGCCACATCGACTCGGGAGTTTGGTATGGCTACACCTTC; cdr3_aa: CASSHIDSGVWYGYTF
clone_size: NA; v_call: TRBV9; j_call: TRBJ1-2; cdr3_length: 12; d_call: TRBD1; cdr3_nt: TGTGCCAGCAGCCAGGGGGCTCCGGGCTACACCTTC; cdr3_aa: CASSQGAPGYTF
clone_size: NA; v_call: TRBV4-1; j_call: TRBJ2-1; cdr3_length: 15; d_call: TRBD2; cdr3_nt: TGCGCCAGCAGCAGAGTAGCGGGGACCTACAATGAGCAGTTCTTC; cdr3_aa: CASSRVAGTYNEQFF
clone_size: few; v_call: TRBV29-1; j_call: TRBJ2-3; cdr3_length: 12; d_call: NA; cdr3_nt: TGCAGCTTAAGACAGGGACTAGATACGCAGTATTTT; cdr3_aa: CSLRQGLDTQYF
clone_size: NA; v_call: TRBV4-2; j_call: TRBJ2-6; cdr3_length: 18; d_call: NA; cdr3_nt: TGTGCCAGCAGCCACCCGGGAACAGTGAACTCTGGGGCCAACGTCCTGACTTTC; cdr3_aa: CASSHPGTVNSGANVLTF
clone_size: NA; v_call: TRBV13; j_call: TRBJ2-3; cdr3_length: 16; d_call: TRBD2; cdr3_nt: TGTGCCAGCAGCTTCCGACTAGCGGGGAACACAGATACGCAGTATTTT; cdr3_aa: CASSFRLAGNTDTQYF
clone_size: few; v_call: TRBV10-3; j_call: TRBJ2-2; cdr3_length: 16; d_call: TRBD2; cdr3_nt: TGTGCCATCAGCGGGACTAGCGGGACGAACACCGGGGAGCTGTTTTTT; cdr3_aa: CAISGTSGTNTGELFF
clone_size: few; v_call: TRBV6-5; j_call: TRBJ1-5; cdr3_length: 15; d_call: NA; cdr3_nt: TGTGCCAGCAGCCCAAACCGGGAAGTCAATCAGCCCCAGCATTTT; cdr3_aa: CASSPNREVNQPQHF
clone_size: NA; v_call: TRBV11-2; j_call: TRBJ1-3; cdr3_length: 17; d_call: NA; cdr3_nt: TGTGCCAGCAGCCCATATGGGGCTGGCGGCTCTGGAAACACCATATATTTT; cdr3_aa: CASSPYGAGGSGNTIYF
clone_size: NA; v_call: TRBV25-1; j_call: TRBJ1-2; cdr3_length: 14; d_call: TRBD1; cdr3_nt: TGTGCCAGCAGTGATCCCGGACAGGCAGATGGCTACACCTTC; cdr3_aa: CASSDPGQADGYTF
clone_size: NA; v_call: TRBV6-5; j_call: TRBJ2-7; cdr3_length: 14; d_call: TRBD1; cdr3_nt: TGTGCCAGCCTTTCTCCGGACAGGTTGTACGAGCAGTACTTC; cdr3_aa: CASLSPDRLYEQYF
clone_size: few; v_call: TRBV7-9; j_call: TRBJ2-7; cdr3_length: 14; d_call: NA; cdr3_nt: TGTGCCAGCAGCGTGCGTGTGGAGAGAGACGAGCAGTACTTC; cdr3_aa: CASSVRVERDEQYF
clone_size: once; v_call: TRBV7-3; j_call: TRBJ2-7; cdr3_length: 13; d_call: NA; cdr3_nt: TGTGCCAGCAGCTTAGTTTCCGGGGGAGAGCAGTACTTC; cdr3_aa: CASSLVSGGEQYF
clone_size: once; v_call: TRBV7-2; j_call: TRBJ2-1; cdr3_length: 17; d_call: NA; cdr3_nt: TGTGCCAGCAGCCCAAAGGACGGGAGCCCTCCGTACAATGAGCAGTTCTTC; cdr3_aa: CASSPKDGSPPYNEQFF
clone_size: NA; v_call: TRBV4-1; j_call: TRBJ2-4; cdr3_length: 17; d_call: TRBD1; cdr3_nt: TGCGCCAGCAGCCAACCTACCCGACAGGGGACGAAAAACATTCAGTACTTC; cdr3_aa: CASSQPTRQGTKNIQYF
clone_size: NA; v_call: TRBV14; j_call: TRBJ2-7; cdr3_length: 12; d_call: NA; cdr3_nt: TGTGCCAGCAGCACCCGGGTAGACGAGCAGTACTTC; cdr3_aa: CASSTRVDEQYF
clone_size: NA; v_call: TRBV19; j_call: TRBJ1-1; cdr3_length: 15; d_call: NA; cdr3_nt: TGTTCCAGTAGTATAGCTTACGGCGGGAACACTGAAGCTTTCTTT; cdr3_aa: CSSSIAYGGNTEAFF
clone_size: NA; v_call: TRBV19; j_call: TRBJ2-3; cdr3_length: 15; d_call: NA; cdr3_nt: TGTGCCAGTAGTATTTTGCGGAGTAGCACAGATACGCAGTATTTT; cdr3_aa: CASSILRSSTDTQYF
clone_size: NA; v_call: TRBV2; j_call: TRBJ2-1; cdr3_length: 16; d_call: TRBD2; cdr3_nt: TGTGCCAGCAGTCCCTCCGGGACTAGCGGGAGAAATGAGCAGTTCTTC; cdr3_aa: CASSPSGTSGRNEQFF
clone_size: NA; v_call: TRBV5-1; j_call: TRBJ2-2; cdr3_length: 13; d_call: NA; cdr3_nt: TGCGCCAGCAGCTTGGCCTTAAACGGGGAGCTGTTTTTT; cdr3_aa: CASSLALNGELFF
clone_size: NA; v_call: TRBV6-1; j_call: TRBJ1-5; cdr3_length: 14; d_call: NA; cdr3_nt: TGTGCCAGCACCTGGGGGGTGGGCAATCAGCCCCAGCATTTT; cdr3_aa: CASTWGVGNQPQHF
clone_size: NA; v_call: TRBV28; j_call: TRBJ1-5; cdr3_length: 16; d_call: NA; cdr3_nt: TGTGCCAGCAGTTTCAGACAGGTAGGGGGTTTTCAGCCCCAGCATTTT; cdr3_aa: CASSFRQVGGFQPQHF
clone_size: NA; v_call: TRBV19; j_call: TRBJ2-1; cdr3_length: 16; d_call: TRBD1; cdr3_nt: TGTGCCAGTAGTACAGACAGGGGGAGTTATGCCGATGAGCAGTTCTTC; cdr3_aa: CASSTDRGSYADEQFF
clone_size: NA; v_call: TRBV19; j_call: TRBJ2-2; cdr3_length: 16; d_call: TRBD2; cdr3_nt: TGTGCCAGTAGTATTAGGGTAGCGGGAGGACCCGGGGAGCTGTTTTTT; cdr3_aa: CASSIRVAGGPGELFF
clone_size: NA; v_call: TRBV29-1; j_call: TRBJ2-1; cdr3_length: 13; d_call: NA; cdr3_nt: TGCAGCGCCGACCCAGGTTCCCCCAATGAGCAGTTCTTC; cdr3_aa: CSADPGSPNEQFF
clone_size: NA; v_call: TRBV9; j_call: TRBJ1-5; cdr3_length: 15; d_call: NA; cdr3_nt: TGTGCCAGCAGCGTAGATGGAAGACAGAATCAGCCCCAGCATTTT; cdr3_aa: CASSVDGRQNQPQHF
clone_size: NA; v_call: TRBV6-5; j_call: TRBJ2-5; cdr3_length: 14; d_call: NA; cdr3_nt: TGTGCCAGCAGTTCGGGACTTGTGATCGAGACCCAGTACTTC; cdr3_aa: CASSSGLVIETQYF